This T cell receptor delta chain is drawn from a study of γδ T cells in repeated Plasmodium falciparum infection. About the research overall: Donors were malaria-exposed Malian children or age- and gender-matched Australian children. Study conclusions and caveats: Compared with Australian children, Malian Vdelta2-negative repertoires seemed more clonal, less diverse, less shared.

TRG and TRD sequences were obtained from every sorted gammadelta sample. TCRdb processed the multiplex PCR reads again with the CATT caller. The table has approximately 90,000 delta-chain clones, approximately 0.96% seen once; the top ten hold 9.6%. Bulk repertoires came from Vgamma9/Vdelta2+ or Vdelta2-negative gammadelta T cells flow-sorted from PBMC. A few counts support this clone. Its antigen is as yet unknown. The protein recorded in TCRdb matches a much larger clone and deviates from this DNA's translation at residue 18, suggesting a read error; the protein here is obtained by translating the DNA. CDR1 and CDR2 (germline): GEAIGNYY, EKD. The CDR3 has 19 residues.

This TCR came from a pool of human donors (malaria-infected and uninfected, not separated). Material for sequencing was gamma-delta T cells from blood. J gene calling gave no result, while the V gene is TRDV2; TRDD3 was called by the table and not checked on the DNA. This chain's CDR3 is CACDTLRGGPSPTMDKLTF. For the CDR3, the DNA is TGTGCCTGTGACACCCTCCGAGGGGGCCCTTCACCTACGATGGATAAACTCACCTTT.